What follows are 30 T cell receptor beta chains derived from one specimen sequenced in a study of blood T cell repertoires in COVID-19. Sequencing used immunoSEQ multiplex PCR; TCRdb keeps in-frame clones, though not all of them. The sample lists roughly 250,000 clones, approximately 90% occurring once. The sequencing sample was made of peripheral blood. These receptors came from a man between 60 and 75 years old who had recovered from COVID-19.

This clone was seen a single time. This chain uses TRBV9 with TRBJ2-2; TRBD2 aligns across 13 bases. CDR1 is SGDLS and CDR2 is YYNGEE in the germline V gene. This CDR3 is built from 18 residues. V dropped 3 bases and J dropped 7; count of bases not matched to a gene: 12. The CDR3: CASSAGLLAGGPNGELFF. The CDR3 bases are TGTGCCAGCAGCGCGGGACTACTAGCGGGGGGGCCGAACGGGGAGCTGTTTTTT.

The chain couples TRBV4-2 to TRBJ1-2; no definite D call. The V end was cut by 2 bases, the J end by 1 base, with 8 bases between. Germline values: CDR1 LGHNA, CDR2 YNFKEQ. CDR3 length equals 14 residues. Here the CDR3 reads CASSQSGGNYGYTF. The CDR3 DNA is TGTGCCAGCAGCCAAAGTGGAGGTAACTATGGCTACACCTTC.

The chain links TRBV19 to TRBJ1-5; weak D call: TRBD1 (5 bases). V lost 1 base, J lost 6 bases, and 10 bases lay in between. The CDR3 runs 14 residues. CDR1 LNHDA and CDR2 SQIVND come from the germline V gene (reference sequence). The CDR3 loop is CASSIVGESQPQHF. CDR3 sequence (DNA): TGTGCCAGTAGTATAGTAGGGGAAAGTCAGCCCCAGCATTTT.

The V call is TRBV10-1, the J call TRBJ1-5; the D gene is possibly TRBD1 (5 bases). Germline CDR1 reads WNHNN; CDR2 reads SYGVQD (reference sequence). V was pared by 3 bases and J by 4 bases, with 13 bases between. This CDR3 comprises 15 residues. The CDR3 nucleotides read TGCGCCAGCAGTGAAATTAGGGCAGGGAATCAGCCCCAGCATTTT. Protein: CASSEIRAGNQPQHF.

The count of this clone is one. Its ends do not fully match the called genes, so a read error is possible. The chain combines TRBV25-1 with TRBJ2-7; TRBD1 might be the D (6 bases). The CDR3 totals 15 residues. Germline CDR1 reads MGHDK; CDR2 reads SYGVNS. CDR3: CASSRGQGISHEQYF. The CDR3 DNA sequence: TGTGCCAGCAGTCGCGGGCAGGGGATCTCCCACGAGCAGTACTTC.

This CDR3 is CASSLEMRLQYF. CDR3 bases: TGTGCCAGCAGCTTAGAGATGAGGCTGCAGTATTTT. V and J are TRBV7-9 and TRBJ2-3; D remains ambiguous. The CDR3 sequence is 12 residues long. The V end lost 1 base, the J end lost 11 bases, and 10 bases lay between the germline ends. From germline, CDR1 is SEHNR and CDR2 FQNEAQ (reference sequence).

This clone has a handful of counts. The chain carries TRBV2 and TRBJ1-6; D is undetermined. Germline V gene sequence: CDR1 SNHLY, CDR2 FYNNEI. The CDR3 consists of 13 residues. Trimming took off 7 bases at V and 7 bases at J, with 11 bases between the two ends. CDR3 DNA sequence: TGTGCCAGCAATCCCCAGCGGAATTCACCCCTCCACTTT. Encoded protein: CASNPQRNSPLHF.

V usage is TRBV7-9 and J usage is TRBJ1-3; the D gene is possibly TRBD1 (5 bases). Germline CDR1 reads SEHNR; CDR2 reads FQNEAQ (reference sequence). This CDR3 region has 12 residues. Trimming took 5 bases from V and 11 from J, leaving 13 bases between them. CDR3 DNA sequence: TGTGCCAGCAGCCAGGGAGGTGGGGCCATATATTTT. It codes for CASSQGGGAIYF.

This clone was seen once. The chain carries TRBV7-9 and TRBJ2-7; TRBD2 is a possible D gene (5 bases). V shed 5 bases and J shed 5 bases, with 13 bases lying between them. Per germline, CDR1 SEHNR and CDR2 FQNEAQ (reference sequence). This CDR3 spans 13 amino acids. The CDR3 DNA is TGTGCCAGCAGCCGGAACATCGGGGACGAGCAGTACTTC. This encodes CASSRNIGDEQYF.

This clone was observed a single time. The chain is built from TRBV5-6 and TRBJ1-1; a possible D gene is TRBD1 (5 bases). Trimming cost V 0 bases and J 1 base, with 13 bases left between them. There are 16 residues in the CDR3. The germline gives CDR1 SGHDT, CDR2 YYEEEE. In DNA, the CDR3 is TGTGCCAGCAGCTTGGATCGCAGGCAGGGGAACACTGAAGCTTTCTTT. This codes for CASSLDRRQGNTEAFF.

CDR3 bases: TGTGCCAGCAGCTCAAACTATGGAAACACCATATATTTT. This encodes CASSSNYGNTIYF. The chain recombines TRBV27 with TRBJ1-3, with D hard to call. The CDR3 has 13 amino acids. Germline loops: CDR1 MNHEY, CDR2 SMNVEV (reference sequence). V was trimmed by 6 bases and J by 3 bases, leaving 9 bases between them.

The J gene is TRBJ2-3, the V gene TRBV4-1; 7 nucleotides align to TRBD1. This CDR3 contains 16 residues. With V trimmed by 4 bases and J by 2 bases, 9 bases remained unmatched. Germline V CDR1 and CDR2: MGHRA, YSYEKL. The CDR3 bases are TGCGCCAGCAGCCGGACCGGGACAGTAGCCACAGATACGCAGTATTTT. Translated, it gives CASSRTGTVATDTQYF.

The CDR3 nucleotides read TGTGCCAGCAGTTTTATCGCCGGGGAGCTGTTTTTT. Translated: CASSFIAGELFF. V and J are TRBV27 and TRBJ2-2, with D hard to call. CDR3 size: 12 residues. Germline assignment: CDR1 MNHEY and CDR2 SMNVEV (reference sequence). Trimming pared 3 bases from V and 6 bases from J, leaving 5 bases between.

This clone was seen more than once but under ten times. V and J are TRBV7-2 and TRBJ2-5, with 9 bases lining up with TRBD1. Germline CDR1 and CDR2: SGHTA and FQGNSA. V shed 3 bases and J 3 bases; nucleotides not matched to a gene: 5. CDR3 length equals 15 residues. The CDR3 region is CASSFGTGWKETQYF. CDR3 nucleotides: TGTGCCAGCAGCTTCGGGACAGGGTGGAAAGAGACCCAGTACTTC.

J is TRBJ1-4 and V is TRBV6-6; tentatively, D is TRBD1 (6 bases). Deletions cut 9 bases from V and 6 bases from J, with 14 bases between. The CDR3 consists of 13 residues. Per germline, CDR1 MNHNY and CDR2 SVGAGI (reference sequence). The DNA for the CDR3 is TGTGCCAGTACCGGGACACTGGATGAAAAACTGTTTTTT. Its protein product is CASTGTLDEKLFF.

Regarding this clone: One end of the junction varies from germline; a read error may be responsible. The V gene is TRBV2, the J gene TRBJ1-4, with 7 bases lining up with TRBD1. The CDR3 extends over 15 amino acids. Germline V CDR1 and CDR2: SNHLY, FYNNEI. The CDR3 loop is CASRLQGRVGEELFF. The CDR3 nucleotides are TGTGCCAGCAGATTACAGGGGCGCGTGGGTGAAGAACTGTTTTTT.

The rearrangement links TRBV4-1 to TRBJ1-1, with D tentatively TRBD1 (5 bases). V was pared by 0 bases and J by 2 bases, with 10 bases between. The CDR3 extends over 15 amino acids. Germline V CDR1 and CDR2: MGHRA, YSYEKL. The CDR3 region has the DNA TGCGCCAGCAGCCAAGAGGGGCAGATTAACACTGAAGCTTTCTTT. Residues: CASSQEGQINTEAFF.

V usage is TRBV6-6 and J usage is TRBJ2-1, with 7 nucleotides matching TRBD1. This CDR3 region has 15 residues. V trimming: 0 bases; J trimming: 6 bases; junction bases outside the gene matches: 5. The V gene's germline CDR1 is MNHNY and CDR2 SVGAGI (reference sequence). CDR3 region: CASSYSNAGGNEQFF. In DNA, the CDR3 is TGTGCCAGCAGTTACTCGAACGCAGGGGGCAATGAGCAGTTCTTC.

The CDR3 coding sequence is TGTGCCAGTAGTATAGGACAAGGCGGGGGGTCGAGGGATACGCAGTATTTT. It translates to CASSIGQGGGSRDTQYF. This chain uses TRBV19 with TRBJ2-3; TRBD2 matches at 8 bases. With 1 base clipped from V and 6 bases from J, the junction kept 12 bases outside the gene matches. The CDR3 sequence is 17 residues long. CDR1 and CDR2 (germline): LNHDA, SQIVND (reference sequence).

The chain carries TRBV24-1 and TRBJ2-1; maybe TRBD1 (6 bases). With 5 bases removed from V and 9 bases from J, the gap between germline ends came to 19 bases. The CDR3 is made up of 15 amino acids. CDR1 is KGHDR, CDR2 SFDVKD, per germline. The CDR3 DNA reads as TGTGCCACCAGTGTAGGGGACACACGCGAAGGTGAGCAGTTCTTC. It codes for CATSVGDTREGEQFF.

The chain couples TRBV10-3 to TRBJ1-1; D is uncertain. This CDR3 is built from 15 residues. V lost 3 bases to trimming and J lost 7 bases, with 18 bases between them. Germline V gives CDR1 ENHRY, CDR2 SYGVKD. CDR3 bases: TGTGCCATCAGTGATCCGGGGAAATCCACTGGTGAAGCTTTCTTT. Encoded protein: CAISDPGKSTGEAFF.

The chain has TRBV2 and TRBJ1-1; 10 positions agree with TRBD1. This CDR3 is 16 amino acids long. With 4 bases clipped from V and 4 bases from J, the junction kept 9 bases outside the gene matches. The V gene's germline CDR1 is SNHLY and CDR2 FYNNEI. This CDR3 reads CASSVFRDRGGTEAFF. CDR3 in DNA: TGTGCCAGCAGTGTTTTCCGGGACAGGGGTGGCACTGAAGCTTTCTTT.

J is TRBJ2-7 and V is TRBV9, with a possible D match to TRBD2 (5 bases). This CDR3 spans 14 amino acids. V shed 4 bases and J shed 2 bases, with 13 bases lying between them. Per germline, CDR1 SGDLS and CDR2 YYNGEE. The chain's CDR3 is CASSPSGYPYEQYF. The CDR3 DNA reads TGTGCCAGCAGCCCATCGGGATATCCCTACGAGCAGTACTTC.

V gene TRBV2 combines with J gene TRBJ1-4; D might be TRBD1 (6 bases). Germline V gives CDR1 SNHLY, CDR2 FYNNEI. The CDR3 length is 17 residues. The ends were cut back, 7 bases at V and 8 bases at J, with 26 bases in the middle. The CDR3 DNA reads as TGTGCCAGCACCGTACCTAATACCGACAGGTCTAGGGAAAAACTGTTTTTT. This translates into CASTVPNTDRSREKLFF.

The chain carries TRBV5-1 and TRBJ1-1; TRBD1 might be the D (6 bases). V lost 0 bases and J lost 4, with 10 bases in between. The germline gives CDR1 SGHRS, CDR2 YFSETQ. The CDR3 consists of 14 residues. CDR3 loop: CASSLEQGFTEAFF. The CDR3 nucleotides are TGCGCCAGCAGCTTGGAGCAGGGGTTCACTGAAGCTTTCTTT.

The genes are TRBV6-5 and TRBJ2-7; the D gene is possibly TRBD2 (5 bases). Trimming pared 5 bases from V and 9 bases from J, leaving 17 bases between. The germline CDR1 and CDR2 sequences are MNHEY and SVGAGI. CDR3 length: 13 amino acids. Written as DNA, the CDR3 is TGTGCCAGCAGTAGGACTGGACGTAGTATGCAGTACGTC. Protein sequence: CASSRTGRSMQYV.

This clone was seen once. V is TRBV3-1 (or the pseudogene TRBV3-2) and J is TRBJ1-1; no definite D call. V lost 2 bases, J lost 7 bases, and 11 bases lay in between. The CDR3 spans 13 residues. Germline V gene data show CDR1 as LGHDT and CDR2 as YNNKEL (reference sequence). CDR3 amino acids: CASSQYNAGEAFF. CDR3 in DNA: TGTGCCAGCAGCCAATACAATGCTGGTGAAGCTTTCTTT.

This clone has more than one count but fewer than ten. This chain links TRBV6-2 or TRBV6-3 with TRBJ1-2; the D is unclear. CDR1 and CDR2 (germline): MNHEY, SVGEGT. V lost 2 bases and J lost 7, with 14 bases in between. The CDR3 spans 14 residues. This CDR3 is CASSYGRYSGGYTF. The CDR3 coding sequence is TGTGCCAGCAGTTACGGCAGGTATAGCGGTGGCTACACCTTC.

The rearrangement links TRBV5-4 to TRBJ2-3, with 8 bases identical to TRBD2. This CDR3 spans 16 amino acids. Germline-derived CDR1 and CDR2 are SGHNT and YYREEE (reference sequence). The junction had 7 bases not matched to a gene; V was cut back by 4 bases and J by 0 bases. The CDR3 loop reads CASSTLAGPSTDTQYF. Written as DNA, the CDR3 is TGTGCCAGCAGCACCTTAGCGGGGCCTAGCACAGATACGCAGTATTTT. The entire variable domain, with the rest obtained from reference TRBV5-4 and TRBJ2-3, is as follows: ETGVTQSPTHLIKTRGQQVTLRCSSQSGHNTVSWYQQALGQGPQFIFQYYREEENGRGNFPPRFSGLQFPNYSSELNVNALELDDSALYLCASSTLAGPSTDTQYFGPGTRLTVL.

This clone was recorded only once. The chain is built from TRBV6-1 and TRBJ1-5; 7 positions match TRBD1. This CDR3 region has 17 residues. Germline V CDR1 and CDR2: MNHNS, SASEGT. The trim removed 4 bases at V and 3 bases at J, leaving 12 bases unmatched. The CDR3 spells CASSATSGQYYNQPQHF. In DNA, the CDR3 is TGTGCCAGCAGTGCTACATCGGGACAGTATTACAATCAGCCCCAGCATTTT.